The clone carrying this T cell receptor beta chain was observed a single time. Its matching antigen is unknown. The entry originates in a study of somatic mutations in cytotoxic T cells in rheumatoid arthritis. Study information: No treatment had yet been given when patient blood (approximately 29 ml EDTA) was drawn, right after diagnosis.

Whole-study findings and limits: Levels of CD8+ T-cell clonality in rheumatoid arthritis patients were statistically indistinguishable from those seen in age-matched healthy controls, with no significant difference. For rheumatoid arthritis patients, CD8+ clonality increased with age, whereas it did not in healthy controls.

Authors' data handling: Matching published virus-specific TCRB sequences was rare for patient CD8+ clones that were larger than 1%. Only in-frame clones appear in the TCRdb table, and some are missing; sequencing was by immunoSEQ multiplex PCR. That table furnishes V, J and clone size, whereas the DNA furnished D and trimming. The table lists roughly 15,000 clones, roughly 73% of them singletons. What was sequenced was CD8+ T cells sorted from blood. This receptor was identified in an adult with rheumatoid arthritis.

The CDR3 bases are TGTGCCACCCTTTCGGGCGAAAACATTCAGTACTTC. Its protein is CATLSGENIQYF. The rearrangement joins TRBV15 to TRBJ2-4; D is undetermined. This CDR3 spans 12 amino acids. Trimming removed 8 bases at V and 5 bases at J, with 10 bases between. Germline V CDR1 and CDR2: LNHNV, YYDKDF (reference sequence).